This TCR beta chain appears in the sequencing data of a study of T-cell reconstitution after alpha-beta-depleted transplantation in children. Study observations and caveats: Roughly two months post-transplant, alpha-beta T cells reportedly originated from several hundred graft clones that had expanded.

This clonotype was observed a handful of times. Antigen: not known. Molecular barcoding with unique molecular identifiers was used for the TCRbeta library. TCRdb reprocessed the PCR reads with MiXCR, giving one entry per CDR3 protein. There are approximately 130,000 distinct CDR3 sequences in the sample; around 9.8% occur only once, and around 24% lies in the top ten. The CDR3 totals 15 residues. V was cut by 0 bases and J by 4 bases, with 12 bases left in between. From germline, CDR1 is DFQATT and CDR2 SNEGSKA (reference sequence). The sequence derives from a girl under two years old who had a stem cell transplant for combined immunodeficiency, so the T cells may come from the graft donor. The sample was PBMCs, mostly from graft donor cells, taken 180 days after TCRalphabeta/CD19-depleted stem cell transplant. The chain employs TRBV20-1 and TRBJ2-2, with D maybe TRBD1 (6 bases). The CDR3 region has the DNA TGCAGTGCTAGAGATCTACAGGGTACCACCGGGGAGCTGTTTTTT. Amino acids: CSARDLQGTTGELFF.